This T cell receptor (beta chain) is drawn from a study of T cells expressing NK-cell markers. About the study: It was sorted CD3+CD56-NKG2C+, CD3+CD56+NKG2C- and CD3+CD56+NKG2C+ T cells that provided the TCR beta repertoires. Seven HCMV-seropositive donors and one seronegative donor made up the eight sequenced donors.

This CDR3 has 15 residues. Germline values: CDR1 MNHEY, CDR2 SMNVEV (reference sequence). TCR beta cDNA was made by 5'RACE template switching with UMIs. TCRdb reprocessed the 5' RACE reads and keeps a single row for each CDR3 protein, giving no DNA. This listing includes over 250,000 distinct CDR3 sequences. Turning to this clonotype: Its specificity is not known.

General study points: The share of CD8+ T cells held by dominant NKG2C+ clonotypes was roughly 1.0-7.5% in 5 or 6 donors.

The sequencing sample was made of blood T cells: a sorted CD56 or NKG2C T cell subset, CD4+ or CD8+ T cells, or bulk PBMC T cells (not recorded which). The rearrangement uses TRBV27 and TRBJ2-3; the D call of TRBD1 rests on TCRdb alone, since no DNA is present to check it. The receptor comes from a woman aged 18-70 years in good health. The CDR3 sequence is CASSLSGRGGDTQYF.